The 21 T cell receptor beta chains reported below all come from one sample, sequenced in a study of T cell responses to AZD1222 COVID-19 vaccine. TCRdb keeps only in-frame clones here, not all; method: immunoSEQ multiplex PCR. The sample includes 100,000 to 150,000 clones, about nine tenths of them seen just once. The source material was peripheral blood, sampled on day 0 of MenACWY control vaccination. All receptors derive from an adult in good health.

The CDR3 region is CASSLEQGARTDTQYF. The CDR3 DNA is TGCGCCAGCAGCTTGGAGCAGGGGGCCCGCACAGATACGCAGTATTTT. V usage is TRBV5-1 and J usage is TRBJ2-3; 8 positions agree with TRBD1. The CDR3 sequence is 16 residues long. The germline V gene has CDR1 SGHRS and CDR2 YFSETQ. V gave up 0 bases and J gave up 1 base; unmatched junction bases: 4.

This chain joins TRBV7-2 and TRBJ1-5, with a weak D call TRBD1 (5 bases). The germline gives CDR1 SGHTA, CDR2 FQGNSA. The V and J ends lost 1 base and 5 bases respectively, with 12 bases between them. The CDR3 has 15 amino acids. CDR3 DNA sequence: TGTGCCAGCAGCTTAGATGGCGGGGGTCATCAGCCCCAGCATTTT. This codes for CASSLDGGGHQPQHF.

CDR3 loop: CASSPDRGGPNEKLFF. The CDR3 DNA reads as TGTGCCAGCAGTCCCGACAGGGGGGGGCCCAATGAAAAACTGTTTTTT. The V and J genes are TRBV5-4 and TRBJ1-4; TRBD1 agrees at 9 bases. Germline assignment: CDR1 SGHNT and CDR2 YYREEE (reference sequence). The CDR3 has 16 residues. J lost 5 bases, V lost 5 bases, and 10 bases had no gene match.

Written as DNA, the CDR3 is TGTGCCAGCTCACCGACAGGGCGTTTTCTCACCGGGGAGCTGTTTTTT. It yields the protein CASSPTGRFLTGELFF. The chain links TRBV18 to TRBJ2-2, with TRBD1 identical over 7 bases. V shed 3 bases, J shed 4 bases, and the junction held 8 bases outside the gene matches. The CDR3 is 16 amino acids. In germline, CDR1 is KGHSH, CDR2 LQKENI.

CDR3 sequence reads: CASSDPPGLAADTQYF. The DNA for the CDR3 is TGCGCCAGCAGTGACCCCCCGGGACTAGCCGCAGATACGCAGTATTTT. The chain uses TRBV10-2 and TRBJ2-3; TRBD2 agrees at 9 bases. V lost 3 bases and J lost 4; bases outside the gene matches: 8. Germline-derived CDR1 and CDR2 are WSHSY and SAAADI. This CDR3 has 16 residues.

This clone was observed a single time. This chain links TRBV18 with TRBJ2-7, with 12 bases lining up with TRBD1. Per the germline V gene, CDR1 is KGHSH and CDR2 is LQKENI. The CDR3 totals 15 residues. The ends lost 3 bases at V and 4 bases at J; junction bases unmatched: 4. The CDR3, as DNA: TGTGCCAGCTCACCGGGGACAGGGGGCCTTTACGAGCAGTACTTC. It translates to CASSPGTGGLYEQYF.

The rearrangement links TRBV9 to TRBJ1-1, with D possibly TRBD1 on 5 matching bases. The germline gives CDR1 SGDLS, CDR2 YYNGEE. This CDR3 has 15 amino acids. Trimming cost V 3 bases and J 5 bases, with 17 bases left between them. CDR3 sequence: CASSAGGVVGTEAFF. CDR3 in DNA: TGTGCCAGCAGCGCGGGGGGTGTGGTGGGAACTGAAGCTTTCTTT.

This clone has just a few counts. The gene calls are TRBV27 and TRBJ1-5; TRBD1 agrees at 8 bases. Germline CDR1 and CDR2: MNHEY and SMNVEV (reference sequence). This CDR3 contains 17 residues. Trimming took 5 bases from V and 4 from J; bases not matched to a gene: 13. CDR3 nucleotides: TGTGCCAGCAGTCCAAGGACAGGGATCGGACCGAATCAGCCCCAGCATTTT. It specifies CASSPRTGIGPNQPQHF.

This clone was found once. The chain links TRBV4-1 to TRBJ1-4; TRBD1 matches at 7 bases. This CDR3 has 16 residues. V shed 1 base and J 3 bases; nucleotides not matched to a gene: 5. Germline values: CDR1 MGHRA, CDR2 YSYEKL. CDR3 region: CASSQADRASNEKLFF. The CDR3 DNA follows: TGCGCCAGCAGCCAAGCCGACAGGGCCTCTAATGAAAAACTGTTTTTT.

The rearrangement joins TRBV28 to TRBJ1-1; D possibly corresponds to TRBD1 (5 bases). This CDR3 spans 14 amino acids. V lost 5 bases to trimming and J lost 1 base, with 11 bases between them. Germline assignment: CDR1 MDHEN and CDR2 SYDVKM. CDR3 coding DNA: TGTGCCAGCAGTCCTCTGGGGGGGAACACTGAAGCTTTCTTT. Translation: CASSPLGGNTEAFF.

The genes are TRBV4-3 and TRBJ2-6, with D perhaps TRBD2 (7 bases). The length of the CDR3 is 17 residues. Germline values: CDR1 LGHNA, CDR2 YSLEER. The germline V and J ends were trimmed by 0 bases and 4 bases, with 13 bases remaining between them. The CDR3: CASSQEGGAQGANVLTF. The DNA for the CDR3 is TGCGCCAGCAGCCAAGAGGGGGGGGCGCAGGGGGCCAACGTCCTGACTTTC.

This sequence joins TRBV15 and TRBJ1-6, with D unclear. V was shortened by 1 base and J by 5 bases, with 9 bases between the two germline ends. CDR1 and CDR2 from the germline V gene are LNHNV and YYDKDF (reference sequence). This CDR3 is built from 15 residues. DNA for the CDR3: TGTGCCACCAGCAGAGCTAGAACAGATAATTCACCCCTCCACTTT. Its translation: CATSRARTDNSPLHF.

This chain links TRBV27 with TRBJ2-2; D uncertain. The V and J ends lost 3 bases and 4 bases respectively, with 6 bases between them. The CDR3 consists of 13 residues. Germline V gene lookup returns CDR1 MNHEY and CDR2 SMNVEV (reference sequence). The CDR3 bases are TGTGCCAGCAGTTTTTTCTCCACCGGGGAGCTGTTTTTT. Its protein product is CASSFFSTGELFF.

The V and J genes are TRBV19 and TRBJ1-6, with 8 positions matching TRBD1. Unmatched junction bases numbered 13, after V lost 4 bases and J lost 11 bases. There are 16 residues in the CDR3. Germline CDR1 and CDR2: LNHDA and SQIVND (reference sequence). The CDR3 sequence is CASSTSRTGLLAPLHF. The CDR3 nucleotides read TGTGCCAGTAGTACCTCCCGGACAGGGCTGTTGGCACCCCTCCACTTT.

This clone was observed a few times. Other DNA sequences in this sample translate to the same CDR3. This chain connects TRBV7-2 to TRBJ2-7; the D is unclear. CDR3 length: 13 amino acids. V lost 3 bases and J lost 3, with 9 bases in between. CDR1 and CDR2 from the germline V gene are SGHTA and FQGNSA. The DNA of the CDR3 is TGTGCCAGCAGCTTTGCCACGGGCTACGAGCAGTACGTC. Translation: CASSFATGYEQYV.

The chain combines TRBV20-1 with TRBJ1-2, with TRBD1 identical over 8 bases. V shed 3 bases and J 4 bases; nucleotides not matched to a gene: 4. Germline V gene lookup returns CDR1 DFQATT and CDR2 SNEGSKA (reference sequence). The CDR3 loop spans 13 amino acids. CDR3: CSASSDRGYGYTF. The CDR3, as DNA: TGCAGTGCTAGTTCAGACAGGGGCTATGGCTACACCTTC.

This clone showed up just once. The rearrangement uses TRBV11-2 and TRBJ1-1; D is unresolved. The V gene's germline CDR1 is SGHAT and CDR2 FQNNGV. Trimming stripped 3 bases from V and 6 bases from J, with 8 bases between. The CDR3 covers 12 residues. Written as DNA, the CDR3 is TGTGCCAGCAGCTTGAGAGGTTCTGAAGCTTTCTTT. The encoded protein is CASSLRGSEAFF.

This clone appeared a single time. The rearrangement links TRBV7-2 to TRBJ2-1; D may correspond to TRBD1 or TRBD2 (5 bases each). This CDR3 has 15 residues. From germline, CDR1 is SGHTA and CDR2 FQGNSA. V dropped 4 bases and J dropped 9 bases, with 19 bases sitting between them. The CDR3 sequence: CASSSQTGAGFEQFF. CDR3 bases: TGTGCCAGCAGCTCCCAAACCGGGGCCGGCTTTGAGCAGTTCTTC.

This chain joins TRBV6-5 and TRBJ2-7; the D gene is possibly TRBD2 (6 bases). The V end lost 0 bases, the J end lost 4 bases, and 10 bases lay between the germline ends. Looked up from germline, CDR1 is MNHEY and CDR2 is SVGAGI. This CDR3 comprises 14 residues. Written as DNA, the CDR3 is TGTGCCAGCAGTTACTCCGTGGGGACTTACGAGCAGTACTTC. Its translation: CASSYSVGTYEQYF.

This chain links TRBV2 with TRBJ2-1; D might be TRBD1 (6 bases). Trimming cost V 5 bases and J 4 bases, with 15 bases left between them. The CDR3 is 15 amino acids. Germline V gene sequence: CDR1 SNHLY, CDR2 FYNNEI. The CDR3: CASSPGTHNYNEQFF. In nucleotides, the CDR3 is TGTGCCAGCAGTCCCGGGACACATAATTACAATGAGCAGTTCTTC.

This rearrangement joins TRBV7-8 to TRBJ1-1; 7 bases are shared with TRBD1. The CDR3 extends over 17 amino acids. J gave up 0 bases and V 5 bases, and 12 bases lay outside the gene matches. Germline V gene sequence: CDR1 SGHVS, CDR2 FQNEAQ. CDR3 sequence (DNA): TGTGCCAGCAGCCCCCTGGACAGGACTGAGATGAACACTGAAGCTTTCTTT. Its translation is CASSPLDRTEMNTEAFF.